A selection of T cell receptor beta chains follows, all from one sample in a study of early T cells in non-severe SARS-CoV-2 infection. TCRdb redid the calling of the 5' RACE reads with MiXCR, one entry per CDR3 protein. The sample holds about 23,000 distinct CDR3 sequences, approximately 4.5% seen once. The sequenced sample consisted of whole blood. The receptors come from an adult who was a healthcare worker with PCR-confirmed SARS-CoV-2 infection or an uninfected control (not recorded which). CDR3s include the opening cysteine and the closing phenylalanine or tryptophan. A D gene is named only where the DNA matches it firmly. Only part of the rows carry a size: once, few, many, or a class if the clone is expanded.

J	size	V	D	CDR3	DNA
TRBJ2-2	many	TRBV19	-	CASSMGVKSYTGELFF	TGTGCCAGTAGTATGGGAGTCAAGTCCTACACCGGGGAGCTGTTTTTT
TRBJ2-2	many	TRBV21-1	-	CASSKVTGLAGVDTGELFF	TGTGCCAGCAGCAAAGTCACGGGACTAGCGGGGGTGGACACCGGGGAGCTGTTTTTT
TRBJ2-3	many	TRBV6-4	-	CASSSGETDTQYF	TGTGCCAGCAGTTCCGGGGAGACAGATACGCAGTATTTT
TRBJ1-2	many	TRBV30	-	CAWSGGGYTF	TGTGCCTGGAGCGGGGGCGGCTACACCTTC
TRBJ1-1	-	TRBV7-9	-	CASSLRGATEAFF	TGTGCCAGCAGCTTAAGGGGGGCTACTGAAGCTTTCTTT
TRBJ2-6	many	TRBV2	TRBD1	CASITGTGSGANVLTF	TGTGCCAGCATCACCGGGACAGGGTCTGGGGCCAACGTCCTGACTTTC
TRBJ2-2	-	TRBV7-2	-	CASSVTQTFSGELFF	TGTGCCAGCAGCGTAACACAAACCTTTTCCGGGGAGCTGTTTTTT
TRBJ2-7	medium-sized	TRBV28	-	CASSLMPPSYEQYF	TGTGCCAGCTCATTAATGCCGCCTAGTTACGAGCAGTACTTC
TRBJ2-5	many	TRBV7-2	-	CASSTRFQETQYF	TGTGCCAGCAGCACCAGGTTCCAAGAGACCCAGTACTTC
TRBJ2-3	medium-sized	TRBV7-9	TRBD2	CASSSPGTSGGREYF	TGTGCCAGCAGCTCACCTGGGACTAGCGGGGGCAGGGAGTATTTT
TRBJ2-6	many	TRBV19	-	CASSLRNSGANVLTF	TGTGCCAGTAGTCTCAGGAACTCTGGGGCCAACGTCCTGACTTTC
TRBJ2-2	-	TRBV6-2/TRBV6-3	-	CASSRTGELFF	TGTGCCAGCAGTCGCACCGGGGAGCTGTTTTTT
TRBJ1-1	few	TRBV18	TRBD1	CASSPRDRGRMNTEAFF	TGTGCCAGCTCACCACGGGACAGGGGGCGGATGAACACTGAAGCTTTCTTT
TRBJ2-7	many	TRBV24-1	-	CATIRYRYSYEQYF	TGTGCCACCATCCGTTACAGATACTCCTACGAGCAGTACTTC
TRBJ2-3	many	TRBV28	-	CASSLPLTGLRDTQYF	TGTGCCAGCAGTCTACCACTGACAGGCCTCAGGGATACGCAGTATTTT
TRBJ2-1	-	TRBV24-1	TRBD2	CATSDSRGWTSGAYNEQFF	TGTGCCACCAGTGATTCGCGCGGTTGGACTAGCGGGGCCTACAATGAGCAGTTCTTC
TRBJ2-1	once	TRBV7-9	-	CASSPPSGGPVSYNEQFF	TGTGCCAGCAGCCCACCCTCGGGCGGTCCTGTATCCTACAATGAGCAGTTCTTC
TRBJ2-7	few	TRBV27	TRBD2	CASSLSGRRGSAYEQYF	TGTGCCAGCAGTTTATCAGGGCGGCGGGGGTCCGCCTACGAGCAGTACTTC
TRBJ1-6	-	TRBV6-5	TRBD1	CASSWDRSNSPLHF	TGTGCCAGCAGTTGGGACAGATCAAATTCACCCCTCCACTTT
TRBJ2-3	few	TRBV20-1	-	CSAYDYTQYF	TGCAGTGCATACGACTATACGCAGTATTTT
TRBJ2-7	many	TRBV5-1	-	CASSQDGLYEQYF	TGCGCCAGCAGTCAGGACGGCCTCTACGAGCAGTACTTC
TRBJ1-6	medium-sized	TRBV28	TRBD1	CASSSGQGWLPLHF	TGTGCCAGCAGTTCCGGACAGGGCTGGCTCCCCCTCCACTTT
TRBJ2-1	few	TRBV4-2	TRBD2	CASSQGRGNYNEQFF	TGTGCCAGCAGCCAAGGGCGGGGGAATTACAATGAGCAGTTCTTC
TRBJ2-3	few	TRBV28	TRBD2	CASSLGLAGGPRDTQYF	TGTGCCAGCAGTCTGGGACTAGCGGGGGGTCCGCGGGATACGCAGTATTTT
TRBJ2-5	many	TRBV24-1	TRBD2	CATSDLAGDQETQYF	TGTGCCACCAGTGATTTAGCGGGGGACCAAGAGACCCAGTACTTC
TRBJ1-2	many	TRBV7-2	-	CASSLVAQYGYTF	TGTGCCAGCAGCTTAGTGGCCCAATATGGCTACACCTTC
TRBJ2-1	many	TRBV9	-	CASSVAMGYTYNEQFF	TGTGCCAGCAGCGTAGCTATGGGGTATACCTACAATGAGCAGTTCTTC
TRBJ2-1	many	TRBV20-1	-	CSIYGGRGDNEQFF	TGCAGTATCTATGGGGGACGTGGAGACAATGAGCAGTTCTTC
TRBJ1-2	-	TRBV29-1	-	CSVVSFNYGYTF	TGCAGCGTTGTAAGCTTTAACTATGGCTACACCTTC
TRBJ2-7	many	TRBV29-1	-	CSAQGGIGYEQYF	TGCAGCGCTCAGGGGGGGATCGGCTACGAGCAGTACTTC
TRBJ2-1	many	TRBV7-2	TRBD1	CASSRDREMLGEQFF	TGTGCCAGCAGCAGGGACAGGGAAATGCTAGGTGAGCAGTTCTTC
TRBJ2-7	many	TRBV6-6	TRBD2	CASRRGGISYEQYF	TGTGCCAGCAGGCGGGGGGGTATCTCCTACGAGCAGTACTTC
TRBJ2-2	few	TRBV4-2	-	CASSQNTLLPNTGELFF	TGTGCCAGCAGCCAAAACACTCTCCTCCCGAACACCGGGGAGCTGTTTTTT
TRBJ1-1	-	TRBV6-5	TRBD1	CASNTQGAAEAFF	TGTGCCAGCAATACACAGGGGGCGGCTGAAGCTTTCTTT
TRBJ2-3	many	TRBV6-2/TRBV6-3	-	CASRRAPGTDTQYF	TGTGCCAGCAGACGGGCACCCGGCACAGATACGCAGTATTTT
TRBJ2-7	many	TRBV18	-	CASSPYTGATEQYF	TGTGCCAGCTCACCGTATACCGGGGCCACCGAGCAGTACTTC
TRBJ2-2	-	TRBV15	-	CPTSRGTGELFF	TGTCCCACCAGCAGAGGGACCGGGGAGCTGTTTTTT
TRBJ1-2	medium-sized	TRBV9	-	CASSAEIGGYYGYTF	TGTGCCAGCAGCGCCGAAATTGGGGGCTACTATGGCTACACCTTC
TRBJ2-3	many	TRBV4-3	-	CASSHTSSGHTDTQYF	TGCGCCAGCAGCCACACTTCCTCAGGGCACACAGATACGCAGTATTTT
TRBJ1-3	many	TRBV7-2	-	CASSARAGLSGNTIYF	TGTGCCAGCAGCGCCAGAGCAGGGTTGAGTGGAAACACCATATATTTT
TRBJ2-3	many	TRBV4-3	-	CASSQAGEVTDTQYF	TGCGCCAGCAGCCAAGCGGGGGAGGTCACAGATACGCAGTATTTT
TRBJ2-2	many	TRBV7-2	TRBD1	CASSLTGGAYIGELFF	TGTGCCAGCAGCTTAACAGGGGGCGCTTATATCGGGGAGCTGTTTTTT
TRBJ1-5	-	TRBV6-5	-	CASSYSGSNQPQHF	TGTGCCAGCAGTTACTCGGGTAGCAATCAGCCCCAGCATTTT
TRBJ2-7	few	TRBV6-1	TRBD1	CASSYSGTVTYEQYF	TGTGCCAGCAGCTATTCCGGGACAGTCACCTACGAGCAGTACTTC
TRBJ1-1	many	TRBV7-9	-	CASSFYRDTEAFF	TGTGCCAGCAGTTTTTACAGGGACACTGAAGCTTTCTTT
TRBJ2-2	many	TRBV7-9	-	CASSSPTNRAGELFF	TGTGCCAGCAGCTCCCCCACGAACAGGGCCGGGGAGCTGTTTTTT
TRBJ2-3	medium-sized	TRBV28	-	CASSFNSATDTQYF	TGTGCCAGCAGTTTTAACTCCGCAACAGATACGCAGTATTTT
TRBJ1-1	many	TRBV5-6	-	CASSRPQGEAEAFF	TGTGCCAGCAGCCGCCCCCAGGGAGAGGCTGAAGCTTTCTTT
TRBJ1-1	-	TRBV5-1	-	CASSLDPEDTEAFF	TGCGCCAGCAGCTTGGACCCTGAGGACACTGAAGCTTTCTTT
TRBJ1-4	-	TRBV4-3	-	CASSQDGRRGAGEKLFF	TGCGCCAGCAGCCAAGATGGGAGGAGAGGGGCAGGAGAAAAACTGTTTTTT
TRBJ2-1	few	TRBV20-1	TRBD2	CSARVPTSGLYNEQFF	TGCAGTGCTAGAGTCCCGACTAGCGGATTATACAATGAGCAGTTCTTC
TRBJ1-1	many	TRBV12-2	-	CASRLEHRCGTEAFF	TGTGCAAGTCGCCTTGAACATAGATGTGGCACTGAAGCTTTCTTT
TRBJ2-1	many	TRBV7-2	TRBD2	CASSGSGGANNEQFF	TGTGCCAGCAGCGGTAGCGGGGGGGCAAACAATGAGCAGTTCTTC
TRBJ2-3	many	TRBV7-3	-	CASSKTGITDTQYF	TGTGCCAGCAGTAAGACCGGGATTACAGATACGCAGTATTTT